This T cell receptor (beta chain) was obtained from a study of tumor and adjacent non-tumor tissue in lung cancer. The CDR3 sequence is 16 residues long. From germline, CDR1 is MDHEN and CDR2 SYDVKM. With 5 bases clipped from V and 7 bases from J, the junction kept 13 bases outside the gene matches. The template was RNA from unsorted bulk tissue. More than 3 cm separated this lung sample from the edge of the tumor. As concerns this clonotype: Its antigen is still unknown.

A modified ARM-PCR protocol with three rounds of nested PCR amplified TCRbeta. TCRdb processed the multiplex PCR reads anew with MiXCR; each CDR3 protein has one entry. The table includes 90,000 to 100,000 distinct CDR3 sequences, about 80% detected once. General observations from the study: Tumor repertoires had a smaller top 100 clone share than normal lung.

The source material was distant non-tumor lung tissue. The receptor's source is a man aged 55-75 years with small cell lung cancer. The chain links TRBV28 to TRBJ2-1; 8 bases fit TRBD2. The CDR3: CASSPPITGGLNEQFF. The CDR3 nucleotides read TGTGCCAGCAGTCCCCCTATAACGGGAGGGCTGAATGAGCAGTTCTTC.